This TCR beta chain came from a study of T cells after yellow fever vaccination. For TCR, cDNA came from 5'RACE template switching, which added a universal primer site and UMIs. One entry per CDR3 protein results from TCRdb running MiXCR on the 5' RACE reads. This sample yields approximately 69,000 distinct CDR3 sequences, of which 4.5% to 7.5% are seen a single time; more than 2% belongs to the top ten. V was cut by 2 bases and J by 4 bases, with 8 bases left in between. This CDR3 spans 13 amino acids. Germline values: CDR1 SGHRS, CDR2 YFSETQ. This sequence originates from a young man who received the YFV17D yellow fever vaccine. The specimen was CD4+ T cells sorted from PBMCs, collected roughly 15 days after the first yellow fever vaccination. This chain joins TRBV5-1 and TRBJ2-3; D gene uncertain. The CDR3 region is CASSFWTADTQYF. CDR3 bases: TGCGCCAGCAGCTTTTGGACGGCAGATACGCAGTATTTT.